Sequencing of this TCR beta chain was carried out in a study of graft-versus-host responses after intestinal transplantation. Turning to the study itself: The transplants performed in recipients were multivisceral, liver-intestinal, or isolated intestinal. Tacrolimus plus steroids were given to all recipients for approximately three years, preceded by anti-thymocyte globulin induction. Whole-study findings and limits: Marrow from the recipient contained GvH clones, some of which had appeared first in ileum or blood.

The CDR3 runs to 14 residues. Trimming removed 5 bases from V and 3 bases from J; junction bases left unmatched: 3. The V gene's germline CDR1 is SGHAT and CDR2 FQNNGV. The authors plated approximately 200,000 CFSE-labeled responder cells with approximately 200,000 irradiated, violet-dye-labeled stimulator cells. Responder CD3+CD4+ and CD3+CD8+ cells that were proliferating and CFSE-low were sorted after the reaction. The repertoire was sequenced with immunoSEQ multiplex PCR; TCRdb's copy has only in-frame clones and lacks some. The sample has 11,000 to 15,000 clones; around two fifths are singletons.

This sequence joins TRBV11-2 and TRBJ2-7; TRBD2 aligns across 11 bases. This receptor was obtained from a human patient who received an intestinal transplant. This material consisted of alloreactive CD8+ T cells from a mixed lymphocyte reaction culture, taken before intestinal transplant. The subset is: CFSE-low proliferating T cells sorted from roughly 6-day pre-transplant mixed lymphocyte reaction (GvH or HvG direction). The CDR3 loop reads CASSTSGSNYEQYF. Here the CDR3 DNA reads TGTGCCAGCAGCACTAGCGGGAGTAACTACGAGCAGTACTTC.